Listed here are 29 T cell receptor beta chains from one sample, sequenced in a study of Graves' ophthalmopathy and Graves' hyperthyroidism. Investigators amplified TCR beta CDR3 regions from RNA transcripts. HTBI-primed RT-PCR formed the first round, and a multiplex PCR formed the second. Via MiXCR, TCRdb re-called the multiplex PCR reads, giving one row per CDR3 protein. The table includes about 700,000 distinct CDR3 sequences, 40% detected once. Sequencing used peripheral blood. Receptors originate from an adult man with Graves' ophthalmopathy.

The V and J genes are TRBV5-1 and TRBJ1-1; D gene ambiguous. Germline V gene lookup returns CDR1 SGHRS and CDR2 YFSETQ. CDR3 length: 14 amino acids. The V and J ends lost 0 bases and 4 bases respectively, with 10 bases between them. The CDR3 spells CASSLAGIGTEAFF. As DNA, the CDR3 is TGCGCCAGCAGCTTGGCTGGGATCGGCACTGAAGCTTTCTTT.

This clonotype was seen ten or more times. This chain connects TRBV5-4 to TRBJ1-1; a possible D gene is TRBD1 (6 bases). Trimming removed 4 bases from V and 6 bases from J, with 10 bases in between. The CDR3 consists of 12 residues. The germline V gene has CDR1 SGHNT and CDR2 YYREEE (reference sequence). The CDR3 DNA reads TGTGCCAGCAGCCGAGGGGGGGCTGAAGCTTTCTTT. It yields the protein CASSRGGAEAFF.

The chain uses TRBV27 and TRBJ2-7, with D maybe TRBD2 (6 bases). CDR3 size: 14 residues. Trimming shortened V by 3 bases and J by 5 bases, and 14 bases separated the two germline ends. Germline V lookup: CDR1 MNHEY, CDR2 SMNVEV (reference sequence). CDR3 in amino acids: CASSFDGRFNEQYF. The CDR3 DNA is TGTGCCAGCAGTTTCGACGGGAGATTCAACGAGCAGTACTTC.

V gene TRBV20-1 combines with J gene TRBJ1-1; the D gene is possibly TRBD1 (5 bases). The germline gives CDR1 DFQATT, CDR2 SNEGSKA (reference sequence). CDR3 size: 14 residues. V was shortened by 5 bases and J by 1 base, with 14 bases between the two germline ends. This CDR3 is CSAQPGPRNTEAFF. The CDR3 coding sequence is TGCAGTGCTCAACCGGGACCCAGGAACACTGAAGCTTTCTTT.

The rearrangement links TRBV20-1 to TRBJ2-7; D is perhaps TRBD1 (6 bases). The CDR3 has 14 residues. The V end was cut by 7 bases, the J end by 4 bases, with 20 bases between. The germline gives CDR1 DFQATT, CDR2 SNEGSKA (reference sequence). CDR3 sequence: CSVRGYGGRYEQYF. Here the CDR3 DNA reads TGCAGTGTTAGGGGGTACGGTGGGAGATACGAGCAGTACTTC.

This clonotype was recorded at least ten times. The V gene is TRBV10-3, the J gene TRBJ1-1, with TRBD1 as a possible D gene (5 bases). Trimming cost V 2 bases and J 0 bases, with 10 bases left between them. This CDR3 is built from 15 residues. In germline, CDR1 is ENHRY, CDR2 SYGVKD. CDR3 loop: CAISEQGSMNTEAFF. The CDR3 DNA follows: TGTGCCATCAGTGAGCAGGGATCGATGAACACTGAAGCTTTCTTT.

Turning to this clonotype: Germline and junction disagree at one end, which may indicate a read error. The chain uses TRBV10-2 and TRBJ1-5; D might be TRBD1 (6 bases). This CDR3 comprises 15 residues. Germline CDR1 WSHSY, CDR2 SAAADI. This chain's CDR3 is CASSSRGPRAQPQHF. As DNA, the CDR3 is TGTGCCAGCAGCTCACGGGGGCCGAGAGCCCAGCCCCAGCATTTT.

As regards this clonotype: A read error may produce the germline difference seen at one junction end. The V and J genes are TRBV5-5 and TRBJ1-6; weak D call: TRBD1 (6 bases). CDR1 is SGHKS and CDR2 is YYEKEE in the germline V gene (reference sequence). This CDR3 comprises 14 residues. The CDR3 is CTSSYQGGNSPLHF. Here the CDR3 DNA reads TGTACCAGCAGCTACCAAGGGGGTAATTCACCCCTCCACTTT. Using reference TRBV5-5 and TRBJ1-6 for the parts outside the CDR3, the full variable domain is DAGVTQSPTHLIKTRGQQVTLRCSPISGHKSVSWYQQVLGQGPQFIFQYYEKEERGRGNFPDRFSARQFPNYSSELNVNALLLGDSALYLCTSSYQGGNSPLHFGNGTRLTVT.

The chain uses TRBV7-9 and TRBJ2-7; either TRBD1 or TRBD2 may fit D (5 bases each). The germline gives CDR1 SEHNR, CDR2 FQNEAQ (reference sequence). The CDR3 covers 12 residues. Trimming stripped 8 bases from V and 5 bases from J, with 13 bases between. CDR3 nucleotides: TGTGCCAGCGACTGGTGGGGGAACGAGCAGTACTTC. Translation gives CASDWWGNEQYF. The complete variable domain, with remaining parts taken from reference TRBV7-9 and TRBJ2-7, reads DTGVSQNPRHKITKRGQNVTFRCDPISEHNRLYWYRQTLGQGPEFLTYFQNEAQLEKSRLLSDRFSAERPKGSFSTLEIQRTEQGDSAMYLCASDWWGNEQYFGPGTRLTVT.

The table lists this clonotype with many counts. The rearrangement links TRBV9 to TRBJ1-3; no firm D call. V shed 3 bases and J shed 0 bases, with 7 bases lying between them. Germline V lookup: CDR1 SGDLS, CDR2 YYNGEE. The CDR3 loop spans 14 amino acids. In DNA, the CDR3 is TGTGCCAGCAGCGCCACCCCCTCTGGAAACACCATATATTTT. Translated: CASSATPSGNTIYF.

The chain combines TRBV25-1 with TRBJ1-6, with D perhaps TRBD1 (5 bases). V was shortened by 4 bases and J by 14 bases, with 18 bases between the two germline ends. This CDR3 contains 14 residues. The V gene's germline CDR1 is MGHDK and CDR2 SYGVNS. CDR3 nucleotide sequence: TGTGCCAGCAGTGGGGGGACTCGATTCGCCACCCTCCACTTT. Translated: CASSGGTRFATLHF.

There are a few counts of this clonotype. The conserved phenylalanine or tryptophan is not found at the CDR3 terminus, so this likely reflects a read error. The chain recombines TRBV7-3 with TRBJ1-1; D ambiguous. V was pared by 4 bases and J by 5 bases, with 8 bases between. The CDR3 runs to 12 residues. Germline CDR1 SGHTA, CDR2 FQGTGA. The CDR3 spells CASSSPETEAFL. As DNA, the CDR3 is TGTGCCAGCAGCTCACCAGAAACTGAAGCTTTCCTT.

This clonotype has a handful of counts. This chain uses TRBV6-1 with TRBJ1-1; TRBD1 agrees at 11 bases. Germline trimming cut 7 bases from V and 3 bases from J; bases unmatched to any gene: 4. Per germline, CDR1 MNHNS and CDR2 SASEGT. The CDR3 loop spans 14 amino acids. The CDR3 sequence: CASTPGQGDTEAFF. The CDR3 DNA follows: TGTGCCAGCACCCCGGGACAGGGGGACACTGAAGCTTTCTTT.

This clonotype has more than one count but fewer than ten. CDR3 DNA: TGTGCCAGCAGCCAAGGGTCAGGAGCTCTGGAGACCCAGTACTTC. It translates to CASSQGSGALETQYF. J is TRBJ2-5 and V is TRBV3-1, with unresolved D. The CDR3 is made up of 15 amino acids. Per germline, CDR1 LGHDT and CDR2 YNNKEL (reference sequence). V gave up 1 base and J gave up 5 bases, with 14 bases separating them.

The chain uses TRBV29-1 and TRBJ1-3; no firm D call. The CDR3 is made up of 14 amino acids. V lost 4 bases and J 0 bases, leaving 10 bases between the germline ends. The germline V gene has CDR1 SQVTM and CDR2 ANQGSEA. CDR3 nucleotide sequence: TGCAGCGTTGTGACAACCGACTCTGGAAACACCATATATTTT. It specifies CSVVTTDSGNTIYF.

This clonotype was seen a single time. This chain connects TRBV5-1 to TRBJ1-2; D remains unclear. The V end was cut by 0 bases, the J end by 3 bases, with 12 bases between. The CDR3 has 15 amino acids. Per germline, CDR1 SGHRS and CDR2 YFSETQ. The chain's CDR3 is CASSLGPGRDYGYTF. The CDR3 DNA reads TGCGCCAGCAGCTTGGGGCCGGGGAGGGACTATGGCTACACCTTC.

The rearrangement joins TRBV7-2 to TRBJ2-7; 8 nucleotides line up with TRBD1. V was clipped by 0 bases and J by 4 bases; unmatched bases: 2. CDR1 and CDR2 (germline): SGHTA, FQGNSA. The CDR3 has 14 residues. CDR3 sequence (DNA): TGTGCCAGCAGCTTAGCGGGACAGGAATACGAGCAGTACTTC. Protein product: CASSLAGQEYEQYF.

This clonotype was recorded many times. This chain connects TRBV7-3 to TRBJ1-6; D not certain. The ends were cut back, 1 base at V and 7 bases at J, with 11 bases in the middle. Germline CDR1 is SGHTA and CDR2 is FQGTGA. The CDR3 runs 15 residues. CDR3 DNA sequence: TGTGCCAGCAGCTTAAATGGCCCAGGCAATTCACCCCTCCACTTT. Translated, it gives CASSLNGPGNSPLHF.

This clonotype appeared a few times. The rearrangement links TRBV7-3 to TRBJ2-6; the D gene is possibly TRBD2 (6 bases). The CDR3 is made up of 17 amino acids. CDR1 and CDR2 (germline): SGHTA, FQGTGA. The ends were cut back, 4 bases at V and 2 bases at J, with 15 bases in the middle. CDR3 protein: CASSSNTGGTGANVLTF. The CDR3 nucleotides are TGTGCCAGCAGCTCCAACACTGGCGGGACTGGGGCCAACGTCCTGACTTTC.

The table lists this clonotype with many counts. V usage is TRBV2 and J usage is TRBJ1-6; D is ambiguous. The CDR3 has 11 residues. CDR1 and CDR2 from the germline V gene are SNHLY and FYNNEI. The V end lost 6 bases, the J end lost 9 bases, and 6 bases lay between the germline ends. CDR3 sequence reads: CASSWGSPLHF. For the CDR3, the DNA is TGTGCCAGCAGCTGGGGTTCACCCCTCCACTTT.

This clonotype occurred a few times. Germline is not matched at one junction end, which may reflect a read error. The rearrangement joins TRBV24-1 to TRBJ1-5; D gene unclear. The CDR3 totals 15 residues. Germline V gene lookup returns CDR1 KGHDR and CDR2 SFDVKD. The CDR3 region is CASSYHPGSNQPQHF. CDR3 nucleotide sequence: TGTGCCAGCAGTTACCATCCCGGTAGCAATCAGCCCCAGCATTTT.

V usage is TRBV11-2 and J usage is TRBJ1-2; 7 bases map to TRBD1. V shed 5 bases, J shed 7 bases, and the junction held 13 bases outside the gene matches. The CDR3 has 15 amino acids. Germline V CDR1 and CDR2: SGHAT, FQNNGV. For the CDR3, the DNA is TGTGCCAGCAGCATTAACAGGGGCAGGGTCGGTGGCTACACCTTC. Translation gives CASSINRGRVGGYTF.

V is TRBV20-1 and J is TRBJ2-7; 9 bases match TRBD1. The CDR3 is 16 amino acids. Germline V gene sequence: CDR1 DFQATT, CDR2 SNEGSKA (reference sequence). Trimming took 0 bases from V and 2 from J; bases not matched to a gene: 8. CDR3 residues: CSARDRDRDPAYEQYF. In nucleotides, the CDR3 is TGCAGTGCTAGAGATCGGGACAGGGACCCAGCCTACGAGCAGTACTTC.

The CDR3 sequence: CASRQRGRDNYGYTF. The CDR3 nucleotides read TGTGCCAGCAGACAGAGGGGGCGCGACAACTATGGCTACACCTTC. The chain carries TRBV12-3 or TRBV12-4 and TRBJ1-2; the match to TRBD1 covers 7 bases. The CDR3 loop spans 15 amino acids. The V segment lost 6 bases and the J segment 2 bases; nucleotides outside the gene matches: 9.

The sample holds many counts of this clonotype. V gene TRBV5-5 combines with J gene TRBJ2-5; a weak D match, TRBD1 (6 bases). V gave up 1 base and J gave up 1 base, with 8 bases separating them. CDR3 size: 14 residues. CDR1 and CDR2 from the germline V gene are SGHKS and YYEKEE (reference sequence). In DNA, the CDR3 is TGTGCCAGCAGCTTGACAGGGACCCAAGAGACCCAGTACTTC. Translated, it gives CASSLTGTQETQYF.

This clonotype was recorded at least ten times. The chain has TRBV11-2 and TRBJ2-6, with TRBD1 matching over 8 bases. Germline V gene sequence: CDR1 SGHAT, CDR2 FQNNGV. Trimming removed 5 bases from V and 1 base from J; junction bases left unmatched: 7. There are 17 residues in the CDR3. The chain's CDR3 is CASSRDRLWSGANVLTF. CDR3 in DNA: TGTGCCAGCAGCCGGGACAGGCTATGGTCTGGGGCCAACGTCCTGACTTTC.

As concerns this clonotype: Germline is not matched at one junction end, which may reflect a read error. J is TRBJ1-2 and V is TRBV10-3; possibly TRBD1 for D (6 bases). CDR3 size: 14 residues. Germline V gives CDR1 ENHRY, CDR2 SYGVKD. The CDR3 coding sequence is TGTGCCAGCAGTCGGACAGCTTCTAACTATGGCTACACCTTC. Amino acid sequence: CASSRTASNYGYTF.

This clonotype came up many times. The chain links TRBV7-8 to TRBJ2-6, with 8 bases lining up with TRBD1. V shed 6 bases, J shed 0 bases, and the junction held 7 bases outside the gene matches. The CDR3 runs 17 residues. Germline V lookup: CDR1 SGHVS, CDR2 FQNEAQ. CDR3: CASRSTGAGSGANVLTF. CDR3 nucleotides: TGTGCCAGCAGATCGACAGGGGCCGGCTCTGGGGCCAACGTCCTGACTTTC.

This clonotype was seen more than once but under ten times. CDR3 in amino acids: CASGQMTYEQYF. The CDR3 DNA reads TGTGCCAGTGGACAGATGACCTACGAGCAGTACTTC. V is TRBV6-1 and J is TRBJ2-7; possible D gene TRBD1, 6 bases. With 9 bases removed from V and 2 bases from J, the gap between germline ends came to 11 bases. CDR3 size: 12 residues. The germline V gene has CDR1 MNHNS and CDR2 SASEGT.